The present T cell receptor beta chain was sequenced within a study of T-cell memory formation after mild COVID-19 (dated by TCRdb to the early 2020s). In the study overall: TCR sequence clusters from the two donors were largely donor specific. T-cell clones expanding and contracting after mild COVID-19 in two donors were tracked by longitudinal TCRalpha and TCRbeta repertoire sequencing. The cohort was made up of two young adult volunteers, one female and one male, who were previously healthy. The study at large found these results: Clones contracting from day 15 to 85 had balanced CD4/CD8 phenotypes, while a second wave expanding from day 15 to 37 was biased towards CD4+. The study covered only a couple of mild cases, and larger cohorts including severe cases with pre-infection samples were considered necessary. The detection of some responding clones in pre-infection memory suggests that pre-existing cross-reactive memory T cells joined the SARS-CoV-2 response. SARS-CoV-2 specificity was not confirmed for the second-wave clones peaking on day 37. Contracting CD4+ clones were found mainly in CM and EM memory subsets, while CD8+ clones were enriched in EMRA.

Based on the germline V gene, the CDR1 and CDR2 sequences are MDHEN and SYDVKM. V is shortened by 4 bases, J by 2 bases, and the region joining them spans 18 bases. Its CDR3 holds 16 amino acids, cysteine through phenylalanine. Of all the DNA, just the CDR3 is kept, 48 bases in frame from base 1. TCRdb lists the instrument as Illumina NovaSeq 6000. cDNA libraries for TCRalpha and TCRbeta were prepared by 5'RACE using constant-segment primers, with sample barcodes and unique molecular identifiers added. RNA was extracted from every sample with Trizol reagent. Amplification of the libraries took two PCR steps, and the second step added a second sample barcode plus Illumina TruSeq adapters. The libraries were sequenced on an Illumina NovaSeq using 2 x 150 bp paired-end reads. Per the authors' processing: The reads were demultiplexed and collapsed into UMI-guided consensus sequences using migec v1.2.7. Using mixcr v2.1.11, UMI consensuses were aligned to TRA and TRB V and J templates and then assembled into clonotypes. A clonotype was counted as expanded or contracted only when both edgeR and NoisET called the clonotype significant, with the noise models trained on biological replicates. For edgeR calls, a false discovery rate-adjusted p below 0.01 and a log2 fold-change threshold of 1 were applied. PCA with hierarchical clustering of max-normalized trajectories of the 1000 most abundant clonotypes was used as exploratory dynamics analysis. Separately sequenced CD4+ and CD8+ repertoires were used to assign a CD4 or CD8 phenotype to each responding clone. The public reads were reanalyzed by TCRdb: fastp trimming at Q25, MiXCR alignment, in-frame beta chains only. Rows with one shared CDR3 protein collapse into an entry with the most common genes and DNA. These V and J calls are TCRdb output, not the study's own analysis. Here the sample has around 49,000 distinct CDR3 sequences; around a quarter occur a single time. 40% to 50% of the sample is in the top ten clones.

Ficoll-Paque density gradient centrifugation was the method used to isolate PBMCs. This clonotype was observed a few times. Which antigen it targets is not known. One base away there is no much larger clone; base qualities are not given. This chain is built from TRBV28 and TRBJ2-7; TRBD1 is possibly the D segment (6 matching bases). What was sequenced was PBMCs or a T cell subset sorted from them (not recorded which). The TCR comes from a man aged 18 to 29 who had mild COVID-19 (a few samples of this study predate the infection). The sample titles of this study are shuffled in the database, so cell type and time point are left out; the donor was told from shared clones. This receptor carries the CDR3 CASSSTRQERAYEQYF. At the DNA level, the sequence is TGTGCCAGCAGTTCCACCCGACAGGAAAGGGCCTACGAGCAGTACTTC.